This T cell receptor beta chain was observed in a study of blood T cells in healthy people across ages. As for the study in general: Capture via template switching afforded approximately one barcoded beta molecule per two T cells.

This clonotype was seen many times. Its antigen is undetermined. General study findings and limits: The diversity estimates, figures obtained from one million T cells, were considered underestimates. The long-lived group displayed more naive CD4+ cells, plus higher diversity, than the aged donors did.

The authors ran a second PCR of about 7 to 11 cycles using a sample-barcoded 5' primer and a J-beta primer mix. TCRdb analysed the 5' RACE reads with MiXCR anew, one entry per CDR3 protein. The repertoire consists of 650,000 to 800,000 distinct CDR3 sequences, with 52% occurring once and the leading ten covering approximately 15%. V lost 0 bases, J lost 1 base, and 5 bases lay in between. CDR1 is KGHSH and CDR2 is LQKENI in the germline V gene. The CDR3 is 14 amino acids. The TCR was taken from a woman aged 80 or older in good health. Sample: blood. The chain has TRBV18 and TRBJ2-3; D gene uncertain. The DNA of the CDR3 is TGTGCCAGCTCACCACCGTCCGGCACAGATACGCAGTATTTT. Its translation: CASSPPSGTDTQYF. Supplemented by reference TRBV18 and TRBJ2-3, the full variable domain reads NAGVMQNPRHLVRRRGQEARLRCSPMKGHSHVYWYRQLPEEGLKFMVYLQKENIIDESGMPKERFSAEFPKEGPSILRIQQVVRGDSAAYFCASSPPSGTDTQYFGPGTRLTVL.